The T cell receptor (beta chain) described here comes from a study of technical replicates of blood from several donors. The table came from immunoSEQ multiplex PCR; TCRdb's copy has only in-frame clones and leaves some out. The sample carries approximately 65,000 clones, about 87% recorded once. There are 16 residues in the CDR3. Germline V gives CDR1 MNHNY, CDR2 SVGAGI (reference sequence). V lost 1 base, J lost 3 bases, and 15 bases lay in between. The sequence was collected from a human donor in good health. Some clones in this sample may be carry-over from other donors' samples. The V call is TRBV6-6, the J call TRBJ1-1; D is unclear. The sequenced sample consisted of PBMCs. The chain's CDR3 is CASSYLSVVEDTEAFF. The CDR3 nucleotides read TGTGCCAGCAGTTACTTGAGTGTGGTAGAGGACACTGAAGCTTTCTTT.